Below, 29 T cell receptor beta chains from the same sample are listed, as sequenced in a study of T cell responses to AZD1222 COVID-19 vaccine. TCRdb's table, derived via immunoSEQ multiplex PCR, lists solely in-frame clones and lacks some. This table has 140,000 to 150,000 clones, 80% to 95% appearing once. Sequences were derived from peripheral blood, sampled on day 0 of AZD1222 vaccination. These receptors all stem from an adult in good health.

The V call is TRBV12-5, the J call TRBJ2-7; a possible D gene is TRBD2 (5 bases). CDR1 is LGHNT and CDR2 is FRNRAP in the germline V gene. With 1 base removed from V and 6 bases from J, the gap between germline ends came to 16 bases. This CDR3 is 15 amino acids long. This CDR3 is CASGLGGSPGVEQYF. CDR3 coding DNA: TGTGCTAGTGGTTTGGGAGGGTCCCCAGGCGTCGAGCAGTACTTC.

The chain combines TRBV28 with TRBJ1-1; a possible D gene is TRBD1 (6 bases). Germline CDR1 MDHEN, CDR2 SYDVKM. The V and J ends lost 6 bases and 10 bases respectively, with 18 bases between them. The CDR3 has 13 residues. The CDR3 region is CASSVPPGAGAFF. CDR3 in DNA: TGTGCCAGCAGCGTACCCCCAGGGGCAGGAGCTTTCTTT.

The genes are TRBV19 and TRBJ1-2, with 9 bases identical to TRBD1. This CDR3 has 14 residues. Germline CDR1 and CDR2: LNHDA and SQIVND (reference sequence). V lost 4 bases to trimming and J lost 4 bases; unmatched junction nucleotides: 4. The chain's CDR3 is CASSRGQGTYGYTF. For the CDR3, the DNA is TGTGCCAGTAGTAGAGGACAGGGGACCTATGGCTACACCTTC.

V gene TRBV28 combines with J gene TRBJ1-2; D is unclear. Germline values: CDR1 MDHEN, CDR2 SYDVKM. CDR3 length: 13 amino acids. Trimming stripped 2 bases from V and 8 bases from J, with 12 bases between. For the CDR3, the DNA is TGTGCCAGCAGTTTACCCGGGCCCGGGGGCTACACCTTC. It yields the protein CASSLPGPGGYTF.

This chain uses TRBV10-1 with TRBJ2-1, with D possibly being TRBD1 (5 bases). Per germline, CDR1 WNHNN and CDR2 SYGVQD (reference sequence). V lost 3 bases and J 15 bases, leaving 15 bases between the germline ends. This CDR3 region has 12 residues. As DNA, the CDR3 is TGCGCCAGCAGTGAAGAAGGACAACAACCGTTCTTC. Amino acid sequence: CASSEEGQQPFF.

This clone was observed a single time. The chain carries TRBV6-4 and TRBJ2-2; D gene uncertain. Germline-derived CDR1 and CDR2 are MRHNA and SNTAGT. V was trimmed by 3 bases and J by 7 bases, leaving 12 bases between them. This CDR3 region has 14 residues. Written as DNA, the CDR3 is TGTGCCAGCAGTGAGCGGATACTCATCGGGGAGCTGTTTTTT. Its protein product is CASSERILIGELFF.

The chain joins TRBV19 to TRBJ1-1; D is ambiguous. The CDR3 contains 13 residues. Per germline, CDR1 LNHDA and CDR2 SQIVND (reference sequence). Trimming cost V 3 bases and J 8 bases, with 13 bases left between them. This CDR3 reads CASSMSWGTEAFF. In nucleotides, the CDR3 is TGTGCCAGTAGTATGAGTTGGGGAACCGAAGCTTTCTTT.

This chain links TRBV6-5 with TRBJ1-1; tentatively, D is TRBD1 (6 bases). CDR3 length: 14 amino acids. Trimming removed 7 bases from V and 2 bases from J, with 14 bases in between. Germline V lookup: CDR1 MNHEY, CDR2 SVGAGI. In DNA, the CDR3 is TGTGCCAGCAATTTCGTAGGGGGTAACACTGAAGCTTTCTTT. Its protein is CASNFVGGNTEAFF.

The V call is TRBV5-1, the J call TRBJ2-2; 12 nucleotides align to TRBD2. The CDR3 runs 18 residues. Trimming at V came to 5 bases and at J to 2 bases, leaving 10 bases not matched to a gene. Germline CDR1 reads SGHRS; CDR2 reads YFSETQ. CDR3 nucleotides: TGCGCCAGCAGACCGAGGACTAGCGGGATCTTAAACACCGGGGAGCTGTTTTTT. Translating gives CASRPRTSGILNTGELFF.

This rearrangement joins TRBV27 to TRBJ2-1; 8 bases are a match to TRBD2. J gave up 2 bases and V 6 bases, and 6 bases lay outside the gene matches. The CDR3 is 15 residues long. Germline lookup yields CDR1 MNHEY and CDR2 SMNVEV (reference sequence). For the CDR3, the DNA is TGTGCCAGCAGCAGAGCGGGAGCGGCCTACAATGAGCAGTTCTTC. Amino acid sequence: CASSRAGAAYNEQFF.

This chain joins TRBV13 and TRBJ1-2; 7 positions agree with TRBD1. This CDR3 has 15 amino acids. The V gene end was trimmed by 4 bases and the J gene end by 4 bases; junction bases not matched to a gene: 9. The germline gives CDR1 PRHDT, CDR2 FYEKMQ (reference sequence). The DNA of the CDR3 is TGTGCCAGCAGCTACCCTCAGGACAGGTTCTATGGCTACACCTTC. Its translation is CASSYPQDRFYGYTF.

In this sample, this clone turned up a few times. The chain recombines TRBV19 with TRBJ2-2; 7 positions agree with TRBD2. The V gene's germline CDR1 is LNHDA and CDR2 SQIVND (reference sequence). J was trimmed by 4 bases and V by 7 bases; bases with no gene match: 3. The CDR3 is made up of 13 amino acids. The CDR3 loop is CASTPSGTGELFF. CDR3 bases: TGTGCCAGTACCCCTAGCGGCACCGGGGAGCTGTTTTTT.

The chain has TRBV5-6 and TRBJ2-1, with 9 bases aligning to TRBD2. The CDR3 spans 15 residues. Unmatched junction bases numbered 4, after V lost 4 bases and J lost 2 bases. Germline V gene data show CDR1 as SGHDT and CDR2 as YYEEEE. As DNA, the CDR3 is TGTGCCAGCAGCACCCGACTAGCGGCCTACAATGAGCAGTTCTTC. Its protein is CASSTRLAAYNEQFF.

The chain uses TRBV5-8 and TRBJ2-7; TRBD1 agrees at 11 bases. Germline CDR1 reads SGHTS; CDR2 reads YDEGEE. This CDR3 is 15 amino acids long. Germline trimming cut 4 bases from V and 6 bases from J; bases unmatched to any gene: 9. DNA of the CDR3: TGTGCCAGCAGCGACGGACAGGGGGCTTTGAGCGAGCAGTACTTC. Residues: CASSDGQGALSEQYF.

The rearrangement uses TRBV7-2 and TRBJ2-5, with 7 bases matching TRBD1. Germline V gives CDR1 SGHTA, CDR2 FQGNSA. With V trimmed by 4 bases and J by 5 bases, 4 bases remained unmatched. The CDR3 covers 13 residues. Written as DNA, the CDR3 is TGTGCCAGCAGCTCACAGGGGACGGAGACCCAGTACTTC. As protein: CASSSQGTETQYF.

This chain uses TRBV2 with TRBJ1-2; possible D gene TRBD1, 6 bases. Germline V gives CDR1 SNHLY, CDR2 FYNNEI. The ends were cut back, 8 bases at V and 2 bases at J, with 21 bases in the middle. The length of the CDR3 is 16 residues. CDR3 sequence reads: CASQPPITTGNYGYTF. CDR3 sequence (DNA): TGTGCCAGCCAACCACCCATAACTACAGGGAACTATGGCTACACCTTC.

Here the CDR3 DNA reads TGTGCCAGCAGGGGGACGAATTCGAACACCGGGGAGCTGTTTTTT. Translated: CASRGTNSNTGELFF. The V gene is TRBV6-5, the J gene TRBJ2-2; tentatively, D is TRBD1 or TRBD2 (5 bases each). Trimming left V 6 bases short and J 0 bases short, with 11 bases between. The CDR3 loop spans 15 amino acids. Per germline, CDR1 MNHEY and CDR2 SVGAGI.

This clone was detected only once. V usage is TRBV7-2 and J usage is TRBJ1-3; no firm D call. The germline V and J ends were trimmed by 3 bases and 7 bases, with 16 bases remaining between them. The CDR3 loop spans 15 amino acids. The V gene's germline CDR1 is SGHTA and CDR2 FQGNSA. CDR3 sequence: CASSFMVRNPNTIYF. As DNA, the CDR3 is TGTGCCAGCAGCTTCATGGTCAGGAACCCGAACACCATATATTTT.

The CDR3: CASSTSLGRNQPQHF. The CDR3 DNA sequence: TGTGCCAGCAGCACCAGTTTGGGGCGCAATCAGCCCCAGCATTTT. The J gene is TRBJ1-5, the V gene TRBV6-5; D may be TRBD1 (5 bases). The CDR3 is 15 amino acids. The V gene lost 6 bases and the J gene lost 2 bases, with 14 bases spanning the gap. Germline CDR1 is MNHEY and CDR2 is SVGAGI.

The CDR3 loop reads CASSFGQGVAYEQYF. In DNA form, the CDR3 reads TGTGCCAGCAGTTTTGGACAGGGGGTCGCCTACGAGCAGTACTTC. V and J are TRBV28 and TRBJ2-7; 10 bases fit TRBD1. Germline-derived CDR1 and CDR2 are MDHEN and SYDVKM. Trimming cost V 3 bases and J 2 bases; bases outside gene matches: 4. The CDR3 totals 15 residues.

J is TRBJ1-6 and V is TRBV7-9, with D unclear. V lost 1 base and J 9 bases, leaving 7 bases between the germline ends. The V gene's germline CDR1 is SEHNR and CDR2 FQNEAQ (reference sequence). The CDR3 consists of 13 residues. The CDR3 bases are TGTGCCAGCAGCTTAGTGGTTGGTTCACCCCTCCACTTT. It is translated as CASSLVVGSPLHF.

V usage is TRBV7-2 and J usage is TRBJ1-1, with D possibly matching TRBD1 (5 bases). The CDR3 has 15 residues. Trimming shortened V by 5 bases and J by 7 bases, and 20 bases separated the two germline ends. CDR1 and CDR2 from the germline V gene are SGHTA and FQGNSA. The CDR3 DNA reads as TGTGCCAGCAGCCCTGCCTCTGGGGTTCAGGGTGAAGCTTTCTTT. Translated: CASSPASGVQGEAFF.

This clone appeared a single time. CDR3 sequence reads: CASSFSGEEAFF. The CDR3 nucleotides read TGTGCCAGCAGTTTCTCAGGGGAGGAAGCTTTCTTT. The chain has TRBV6-5 and TRBJ1-1; D may be TRBD1 (6 bases). The germline V gene has CDR1 MNHEY and CDR2 SVGAGI. The CDR3 runs 12 residues. With 4 bases removed from V and 8 bases from J, the gap between germline ends came to 11 bases.

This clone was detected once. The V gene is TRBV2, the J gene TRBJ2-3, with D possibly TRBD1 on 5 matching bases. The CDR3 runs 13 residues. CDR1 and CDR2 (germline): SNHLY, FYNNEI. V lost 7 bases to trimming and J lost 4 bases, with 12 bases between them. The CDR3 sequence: CASKGESADTQYF. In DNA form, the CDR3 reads TGTGCCAGCAAAGGGGAATCCGCAGATACGCAGTATTTT.

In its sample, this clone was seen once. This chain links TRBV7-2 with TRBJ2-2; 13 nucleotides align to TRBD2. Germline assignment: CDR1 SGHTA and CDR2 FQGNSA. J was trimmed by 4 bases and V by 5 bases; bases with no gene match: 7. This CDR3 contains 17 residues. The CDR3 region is CASSPQLAGGPTGELFF. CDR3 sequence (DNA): TGTGCCAGCAGCCCTCAACTAGCGGGAGGGCCCACCGGGGAGCTGTTTTTT.

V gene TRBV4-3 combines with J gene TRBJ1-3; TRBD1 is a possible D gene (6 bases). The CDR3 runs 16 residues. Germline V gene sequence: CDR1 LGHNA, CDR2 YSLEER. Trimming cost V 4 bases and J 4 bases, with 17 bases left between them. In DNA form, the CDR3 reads TGCGCCAGCAGCCTGGACCTTAGGGGGGCGGGAAACACCATATATTTT. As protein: CASSLDLRGAGNTIYF.

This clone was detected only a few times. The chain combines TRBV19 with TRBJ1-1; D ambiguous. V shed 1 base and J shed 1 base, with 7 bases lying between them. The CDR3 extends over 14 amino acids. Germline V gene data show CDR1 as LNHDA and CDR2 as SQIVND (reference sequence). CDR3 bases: TGTGCCAGTAGTATAGCATCCAAGAACACTGAAGCTTTCTTT. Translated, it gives CASSIASKNTEAFF.

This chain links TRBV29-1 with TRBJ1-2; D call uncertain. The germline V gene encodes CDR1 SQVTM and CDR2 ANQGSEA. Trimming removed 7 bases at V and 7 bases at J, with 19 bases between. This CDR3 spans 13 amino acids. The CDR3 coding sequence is TGCAGCGCCCACCTCCCCGGTGGTGCTGGCTACACCTTC. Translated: CSAHLPGGAGYTF.

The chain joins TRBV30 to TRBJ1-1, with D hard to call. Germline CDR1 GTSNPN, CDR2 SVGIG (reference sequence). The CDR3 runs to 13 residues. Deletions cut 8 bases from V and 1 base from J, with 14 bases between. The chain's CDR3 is CARSNWRNTEAFF. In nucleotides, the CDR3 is TGTGCCCGATCTAACTGGCGGAACACTGAAGCTTTCTTT.